This T cell receptor beta chain was recovered during a study of CD8 T cells in Susac syndrome. Both CD4+ and CD8+ T cells were negatively isolated, and TEMRA cells underwent FACS enrichment. It was with random hexamers that roughly 0.45 to 1 ug RNA was reverse transcribed. The CDR3 of TCR beta was amplified by immunoSEQ multiplex PCR across 54 Vbeta and 13 Jbeta. TCRdb ran MiXCR on the immunoSEQ multiplex PCR reads and lists one entry per CDR3 protein. Of 250,000 to 350,000 distinct CDR3 sequences in the sample, around 83% are singletons; the top ten hold about 0.11%. The germline gives CDR1 GTSNPN, CDR2 SVGIG (reference sequence). The CDR3 is 15 amino acids. J was trimmed by 2 bases and V by 4 bases; bases with no gene match: 5.

The chain joins TRBV30 to TRBJ2-3; 11 bases are shared with TRBD2. The clonotype originates from a human donor with multiple sclerosis. Sequenced material: CD8+ T cells from PBMCs. CDR3 sequence: CAWTQTSGITDTQYF. DNA of the CDR3: TGTGCCTGGACTCAGACTAGCGGGATCACAGATACGCAGTATTTT.